The 13 T cell receptor beta chains below all came from one sample that was sequenced in a study of blood T cell repertoires in COVID-19. The data were produced by immunoSEQ multiplex PCR, yet TCRdb's version contains in-frame clones alone and is incomplete. Altogether about 86,000 clones are present, over 80% being singletons, with the ten largest covering 1.1%. Sequencing used peripheral blood. These receptors were collected from a human donor in a cohort sampled during active COVID-19.

This clone turned up a few times. The genes are TRBV28 and TRBJ1-2, with D tentatively TRBD1 (5 bases). V was shortened by 4 bases and J by 4 bases, with 22 bases between the two germline ends. Per the germline V gene, CDR1 is MDHEN and CDR2 is SYDVKM. The CDR3 extends over 17 amino acids. The CDR3 is CASSSHPGGEGSYGYTF. CDR3 DNA: TGTGCCAGCAGTTCTCACCCGGGAGGGGAGGGGTCCTATGGCTACACCTTC.

The CDR3 spells CASSETVSTNEKLFF. The DNA for the CDR3 is TGTGCCAGCAGTGAGACAGTTTCAACTAATGAAAAACTGTTTTTT. This chain links TRBV6-2 or TRBV6-3 with TRBJ1-4; a possible D gene is TRBD1 (5 bases). Between the trimmed V and J ends, which lost 5 bases and 0 bases, there was a span of 10 bases. CDR1 and CDR2 (germline): MNHEY, SVGEGT. The CDR3 is 15 residues long.

The chain has TRBV5-1 and TRBJ2-3; 8 bases match TRBD1. J was trimmed by 6 bases and V by 0 bases; bases with no gene match: 3. This CDR3 has 14 residues. The V gene's germline CDR1 is SGHRS and CDR2 YFSETQ. The CDR3 DNA reads as TGCGCCAGCAGCTTGGCGCACAGGGGGGATACGCAGTATTTT. As protein: CASSLAHRGDTQYF.

The gene calls are TRBV19 and TRBJ2-3; TRBD2 aligns across 10 bases. CDR3 length equals 19 residues. The germline V gene encodes CDR1 LNHDA and CDR2 SQIVND (reference sequence). V lost 7 bases to trimming and J lost 10 bases; unmatched junction nucleotides: 26. CDR3 sequence reads: CASTTVLAGVQSDRRSQYF. The CDR3 nucleotides are TGTGCCAGTACCACTGTCCTAGCGGGGGTACAGAGCGACAGAAGGTCGCAGTATTTT.

This sequence joins TRBV19 and TRBJ2-1; the D gene is possibly TRBD2 (5 bases). CDR3 length: 14 residues. Germline CDR1 LNHDA, CDR2 SQIVND (reference sequence). Between the trimmed V and J ends, which lost 6 bases and 2 bases, there was a span of 11 bases. Written as DNA, the CDR3 is TGTGCCAGTAGAGAGGGCTATACCTACAATGAGCAGTTCTTC. Translated, it gives CASREGYTYNEQFF. The variable domain in full, with the rest retrieved from reference TRBV19 and TRBJ2-1, is DGGITQSPKYLFRKEGQNVTLSCEQNLNHDAMYWYRQDPGQGLRLIYYSQIVNDFQKGDIAEGYSVSREKKESFPLTVTSAQKNPTAFYLCASREGYTYNEQFFGPGTRLTVL.

This clone was seen a few times. The chain employs TRBV5-1 and TRBJ2-6, with 8 positions matching TRBD2. V shed 2 bases, J shed 12 bases, and the junction held 7 bases outside the gene matches. This CDR3 contains 14 residues. The germline V gene encodes CDR1 SGHRS and CDR2 YFSETQ. The CDR3 bases are TGCGCCAGCAGCTTAACTAGCGGCTCCTCCGTCCTGACTTTC. It is translated as CASSLTSGSSVLTF.

The J gene is TRBJ2-7, the V gene TRBV15; D is unresolved. Germline V gene sequence: CDR1 LNHNV, CDR2 YYDKDF (reference sequence). CDR3 length: 14 amino acids. The germline V and J ends were trimmed by 0 bases and 0 bases, with 6 bases remaining between them. The CDR3 bases are TGTGCCACCAGCAGAGATACGGTCTCCTACGAGCAGTACTTC. Translated, it gives CATSRDTVSYEQYF.

The chain employs TRBV28 and TRBJ2-3; TRBD2 agrees at 7 bases. Germline V gene data show CDR1 as MDHEN and CDR2 as SYDVKM. CDR3 size: 15 residues. V trimming: 5 bases; J trimming: 6 bases; junction bases outside the gene matches: 11. CDR3 loop: CASSPSSGWLDTQYF. The CDR3 DNA sequence: TGTGCCAGCAGTCCCTCTAGCGGATGGCTGGATACGCAGTATTTT.

The CDR3 DNA follows: TGTGCCAGCAGCTTTGAGGGGGAAAGCAACTATGGCTACACCTTC. It specifies CASSFEGESNYGYTF. The rearrangement uses TRBV7-2 and TRBJ1-2, with D maybe TRBD1 (6 bases). V lost 3 bases and J 2 bases, leaving 13 bases between the germline ends. This CDR3 has 15 residues. Germline loops: CDR1 SGHTA, CDR2 FQGNSA.

V is TRBV28 and J is TRBJ1-2; perhaps TRBD1 as D (6 bases). Germline CDR1 and CDR2: MDHEN and SYDVKM. V lost 3 bases, J lost 4 bases, and 12 bases lay in between. The CDR3 has 14 residues. Here the CDR3 DNA reads TGTGCCAGCAGTTTTTGGCAGGGGCCCTATGGCTACACCTTC. Translation: CASSFWQGPYGYTF.

This clone has only one observation. The chain uses TRBV27 and TRBJ1-6, with D unclear. Germline loops: CDR1 MNHEY, CDR2 SMNVEV (reference sequence). The CDR3 is made up of 14 amino acids. V lost 2 bases and J 6 bases, leaving 8 bases between the germline ends. CDR3 residues: CASSLSGLNSPLHF. Written as DNA, the CDR3 is TGTGCCAGCAGTTTAAGTGGGCTTAATTCACCCCTCCACTTT.

This clone was observed once. This chain connects TRBV6-5 to TRBJ2-7, with D perhaps matching TRBD2 (5 bases). Germline V lookup: CDR1 MNHEY, CDR2 SVGAGI. This CDR3 has 14 amino acids. Trimming left V 8 bases short and J 4 bases short, with 18 bases between. For the CDR3, the DNA is TGTGCCAGCTCGTCACGGGGAGCGCTGTACGAGCAGTACTTC. Translated, it gives CASSSRGALYEQYF.

This chain connects TRBV27 to TRBJ2-7, with D maybe TRBD1 (6 bases). CDR1 is MNHEY and CDR2 is SMNVEV in the germline V gene (reference sequence). Trimming stripped 6 bases from V and 7 bases from J, with 16 bases between. The CDR3 is 13 residues long. The CDR3 sequence is CASSPTGNWEQYF. The CDR3 bases are TGTGCCAGCAGCCCTACAGGGAATTGGGAGCAGTACTTC.